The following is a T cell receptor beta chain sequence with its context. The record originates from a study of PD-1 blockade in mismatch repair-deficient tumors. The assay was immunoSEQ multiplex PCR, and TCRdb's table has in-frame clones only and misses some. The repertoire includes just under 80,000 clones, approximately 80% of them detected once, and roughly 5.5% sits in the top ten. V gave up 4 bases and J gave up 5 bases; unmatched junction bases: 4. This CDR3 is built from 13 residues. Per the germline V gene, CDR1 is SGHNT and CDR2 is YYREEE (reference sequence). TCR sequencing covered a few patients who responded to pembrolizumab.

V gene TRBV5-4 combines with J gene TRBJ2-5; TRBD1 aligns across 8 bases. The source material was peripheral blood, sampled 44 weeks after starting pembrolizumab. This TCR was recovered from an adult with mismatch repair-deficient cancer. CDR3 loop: CASSTDRAETQYF. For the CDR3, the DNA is TGTGCCAGCAGCACGGACAGGGCGGAGACCCAGTACTTC.